This T cell receptor beta chain was profiled in a study of blood T cell repertoires in COVID-19. Looking at the study overall: From T cells, B-cell-depleted T cells, or PBMCs came the material, which was cDNA or gDNA.

TCRdb's copy holds only in-frame clones and misses some; the assay was immunoSEQ multiplex PCR. This table has roughly 200,000 clones, roughly 91% appearing once. Cohort allocation depended upon clinical history that participants reported. Germline V gives CDR1 MNHEY, CDR2 SVGAGI. The CDR3 loop spans 16 amino acids. V was clipped by 1 base and J by 8 bases; unmatched bases: 9. Source material: PBMCs or T cells enriched from blood (not recorded which). This receptor was identified in a woman in her twenties or thirties with acute COVID-19. The gene calls are TRBV6-5 and TRBJ1-4, with 8 bases that match TRBD1. The CDR3 here is CASSYLSGTGGEKLFF. The CDR3 bases are TGTGCCAGCAGTTACTTATCCGGGACAGGAGGAGAAAAACTGTTTTTT.